The rows below give T cell receptor beta chains drawn from one sample of a study of cytomegalovirus exposure and HLA in healthy donors. Assay: immunoSEQ multiplex PCR; the TCRdb copy retains only in-frame clones and omits some. The data hold some 130,000 clones, with about 80% observed a single time. The sequenced material came from PBMCs. The receptors come from a man in his thirties or forties in good health and CMV-seropositive. The CDR3 runs from the conserved cysteine through the conserved F or W. The D gene is left open where the match is weak.

V gene	D gene	J gene	CDR3 DNA	CDR3 protein
TRBV18	TRBD1	TRBJ2-2	TGTGCCAGCTCCGTCGAGACAGGGGTTTTGGACGGGGAGCTGTTTTTT	CASSVETGVLDGELFF
TRBV28	.	TRBJ1-2	TGTGCCAGCAGTCCAACTAGGACGCATGTTACCTTC	CASSPTRTHVTF
TRBV9	.	TRBJ2-7	TGTGCCAGCAGCGTAAGTGCGACTGCCCTCCAGGAGCAGTACTTC	CASSVSATALQEQYF
TRBV7-2	TRBD2	TRBJ2-1	TGTGCCAGCAGCAGACCTAGCGGGAGAAGGGTCAATGAGCAGTTCTTC	CASSRPSGRRVNEQFF
TRBV7-9	.	TRBJ2-2	TGTGCCAGCAGCTTCAGGGTCCTCTCCGACACCGGGGAGCTGTTTTTT	CASSFRVLSDTGELFF
TRBV10-3	.	TRBJ2-7	TGTGCCATCACCGAATCGACTGATCACGAGCAGTACTTC	CAITESTDHEQYF
TRBV29-1	.	TRBJ2-7	TGCAGCGTTGAAGTTTTAGTCCACCCTTTTTACGAGCAGTACTTC	CSVEVLVHPFYEQYF
TRBV29-1	.	TRBJ2-1	TGCAGCGTTGAATTTGTTCAATCCTACAATGAGCAGTTCTTC	CSVEFVQSYNEQFF
TRBV5-1	TRBD1	TRBJ1-1	TGCGCCAGCAGCTTGGGCGGGACAGCCAACACTGAAGCTTTCTTT	CASSLGGTANTEAFF
TRBV19	.	TRBJ1-5	TGTGCCAGTAGTATTAACAGGAACAACAATCAGCCCCAGCATTTT	CASSINRNNNQPQHF
TRBV6-6	.	TRBJ1-2	TGTGCCAGCGGGGCAGGTGCTAATTATGGCTACACCTTC	CASGAGANYGYTF
TRBV15	TRBD2	TRBJ2-2	TGTGCCACCAGCAGACCGGGACTAGCGGCCGGGGAGCTGTTTTTT	CATSRPGLAAGELFF